The entry below describes one T cell receptor beta chain. Its target is unknown. Germline CDR1 reads MNHNS; CDR2 reads SASEGT. The CDR3 spans 14 residues. The V and J ends lost 7 bases and 3 bases, in that order; junction bases with no gene match: 5. The data derive from a study of shared clonotypes between healthy human individuals. Study-level points and caveats: A reduction in generation probabilities was seen for non-shared clonotypes relative to those shared by all four donors. Naive subsets generally exceeded memory subsets in estimated richness.

Nashville, Tennessee was home to all donors, each a Caucasian adult. The study separated CD4+ cells into CD45RA+ naive and CD45RA-negative memory subsets. Generated by immunoSEQ multiplex PCR, the TCRdb table keeps only in-frame clones and is missing some. This sample has millions of clones; 93% occur once, and the top ten carry about 0.37%. The sequence was collected from a young man in good health. Some clones in this sample may be carry-over from other donors' samples. The sequenced material came from naive CD4+ T cells from PBMCs. Subset noted: CD45RA+ positively selected. The rearrangement joins TRBV6-1 to TRBJ2-3, with 9 nucleotides matching TRBD2. The CDR3 sequence is CASKEREATDTQYF. The DNA of the CDR3 is TGTGCCAGCAAGGAGCGGGAGGCAACAGATACGCAGTATTTT.